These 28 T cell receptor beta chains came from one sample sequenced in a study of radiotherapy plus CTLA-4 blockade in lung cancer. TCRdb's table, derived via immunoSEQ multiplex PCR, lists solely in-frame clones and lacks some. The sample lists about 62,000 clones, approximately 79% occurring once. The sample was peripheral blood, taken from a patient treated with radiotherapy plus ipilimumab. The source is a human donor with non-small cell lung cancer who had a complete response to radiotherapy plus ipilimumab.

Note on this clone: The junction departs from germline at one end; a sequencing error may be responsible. Here the CDR3 reads CASIEGSLAKNIRYF. The DNA for the CDR3 is TGTGCCAGCATCGAGGGCAGTTTAGCCAAAAACATTCGGTACTTC. The genes are TRBV2 and TRBJ2-4, with D possibly TRBD2 on 5 matching bases. The germline gives CDR1 SNHLY, CDR2 FYNNEI. The CDR3 extends over 15 amino acids.

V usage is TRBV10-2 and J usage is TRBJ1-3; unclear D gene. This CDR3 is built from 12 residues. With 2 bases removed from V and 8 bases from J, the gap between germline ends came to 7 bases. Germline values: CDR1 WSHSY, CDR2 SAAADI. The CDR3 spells CASSENPDTIYF. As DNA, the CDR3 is TGCGCCAGCAGTGAGAATCCTGACACCATATATTTT.

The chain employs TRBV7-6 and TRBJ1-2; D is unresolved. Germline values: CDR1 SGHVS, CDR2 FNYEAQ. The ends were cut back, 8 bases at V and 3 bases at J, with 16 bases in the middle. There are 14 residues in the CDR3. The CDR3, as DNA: TGTGCCAGCGGGCTTACGGAATCCGACTATGGCTACACCTTC. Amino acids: CASGLTESDYGYTF.

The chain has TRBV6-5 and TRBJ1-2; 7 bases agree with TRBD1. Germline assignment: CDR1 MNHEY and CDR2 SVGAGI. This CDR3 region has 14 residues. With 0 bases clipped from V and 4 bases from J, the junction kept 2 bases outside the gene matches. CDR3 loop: CASSYSRGPYGYTF. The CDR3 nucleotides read TGTGCCAGCAGTTACTCGAGGGGGCCCTATGGCTACACCTTC.

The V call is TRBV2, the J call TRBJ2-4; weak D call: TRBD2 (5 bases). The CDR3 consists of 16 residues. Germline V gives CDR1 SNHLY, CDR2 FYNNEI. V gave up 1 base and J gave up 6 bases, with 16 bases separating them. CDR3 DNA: TGTGCCAGCAGTGAAGGGCGAACGGGGAAGAGAAACATTCAGTACTTC. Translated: CASSEGRTGKRNIQYF.

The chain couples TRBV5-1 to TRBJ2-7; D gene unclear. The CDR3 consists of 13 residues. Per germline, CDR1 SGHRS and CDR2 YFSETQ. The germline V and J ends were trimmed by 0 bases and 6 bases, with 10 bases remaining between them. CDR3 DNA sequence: TGCGCCAGCAGCTTGGTGTACGGAGTCGAGCAGTACTTC. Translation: CASSLVYGVEQYF.

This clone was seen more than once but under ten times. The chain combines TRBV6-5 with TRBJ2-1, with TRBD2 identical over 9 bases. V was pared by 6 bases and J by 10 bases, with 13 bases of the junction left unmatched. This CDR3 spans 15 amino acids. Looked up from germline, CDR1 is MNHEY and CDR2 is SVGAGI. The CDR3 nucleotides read TGTGCCAGCAGCCAAATCGCCCGCGGACTAGCGGAGCAGTTCTTC. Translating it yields CASSQIARGLAEQFF.

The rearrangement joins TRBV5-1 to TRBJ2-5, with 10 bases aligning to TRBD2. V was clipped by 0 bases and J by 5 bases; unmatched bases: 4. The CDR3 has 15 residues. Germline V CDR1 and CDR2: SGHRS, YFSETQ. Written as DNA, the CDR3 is TGCGCCAGCAGCTTGGAGGGACTAGCGTGGGAGACCCAGTACTTC. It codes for CASSLEGLAWETQYF.

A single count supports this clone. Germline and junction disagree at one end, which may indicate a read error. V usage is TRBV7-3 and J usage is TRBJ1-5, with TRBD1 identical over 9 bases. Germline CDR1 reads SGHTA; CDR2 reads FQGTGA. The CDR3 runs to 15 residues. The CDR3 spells CASGLTTGGWQPQHF. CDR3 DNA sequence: TGTGCCAGCGGCTTAACAACAGGGGGCTGGCAGCCCCAGCATTTT.

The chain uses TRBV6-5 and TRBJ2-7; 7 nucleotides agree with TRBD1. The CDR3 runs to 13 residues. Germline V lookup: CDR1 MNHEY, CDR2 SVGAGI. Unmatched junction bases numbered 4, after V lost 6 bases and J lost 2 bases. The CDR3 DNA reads TGTGCCAGCAGGGGGACAGTGACCTACGAGCAGTACTTC. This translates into CASRGTVTYEQYF.

The CDR3 sequence is CASSDPGVGSTEQFF. The CDR3 DNA is TGTGCCAGCAGTGACCCGGGAGTAGGGAGTACTGAGCAGTTCTTC. This chain connects TRBV6-6 to TRBJ2-1; perhaps TRBD2 as D (6 bases). Trimming removed 5 bases from V and 9 bases from J, with 20 bases in between. This CDR3 is built from 15 residues. Germline CDR1 MNHNY, CDR2 SVGAGI (reference sequence).

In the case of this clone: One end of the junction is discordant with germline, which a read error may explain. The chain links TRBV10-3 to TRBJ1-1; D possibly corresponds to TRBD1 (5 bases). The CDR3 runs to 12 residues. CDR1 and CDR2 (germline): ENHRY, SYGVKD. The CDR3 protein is CASSYKGTEAFF. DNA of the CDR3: TGTGCCAGCAGTTACAAGGGGACTGAAGCTTTCTTT.

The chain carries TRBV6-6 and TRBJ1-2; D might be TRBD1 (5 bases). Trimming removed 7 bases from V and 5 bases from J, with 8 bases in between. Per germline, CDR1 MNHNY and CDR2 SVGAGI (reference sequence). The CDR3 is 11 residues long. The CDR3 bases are TGTGCCAGCACCAGACAGTATGGCTACACCTTC. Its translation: CASTRQYGYTF.

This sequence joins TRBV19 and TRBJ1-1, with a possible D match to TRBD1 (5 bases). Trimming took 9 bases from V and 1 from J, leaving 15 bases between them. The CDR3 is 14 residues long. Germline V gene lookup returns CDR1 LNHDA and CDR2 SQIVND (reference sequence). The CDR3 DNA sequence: TGTGCCAGCCAATGGGGCAGGTGGAACACTGAAGCTTTCTTT. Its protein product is CASQWGRWNTEAFF.

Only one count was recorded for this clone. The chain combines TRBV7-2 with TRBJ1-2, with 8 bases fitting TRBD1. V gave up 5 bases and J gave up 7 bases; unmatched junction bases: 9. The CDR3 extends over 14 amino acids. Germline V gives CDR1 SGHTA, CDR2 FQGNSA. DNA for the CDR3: TGTGCCAGCAGCGGACAGGGTTTCGCTGGTGGCTACACCTTC. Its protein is CASSGQGFAGGYTF.

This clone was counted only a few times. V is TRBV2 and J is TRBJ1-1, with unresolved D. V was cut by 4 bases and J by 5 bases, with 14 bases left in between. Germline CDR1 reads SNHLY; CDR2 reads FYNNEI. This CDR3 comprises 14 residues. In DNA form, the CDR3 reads TGTGCCAGCAGTGTCGCACATCCGGGGACTGAAGCTTTCTTT. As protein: CASSVAHPGTEAFF.

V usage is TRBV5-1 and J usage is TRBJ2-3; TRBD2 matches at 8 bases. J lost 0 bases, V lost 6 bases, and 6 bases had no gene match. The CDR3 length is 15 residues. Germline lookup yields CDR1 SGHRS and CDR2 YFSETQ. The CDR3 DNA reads TGCGCCAGCACCCCGGGGGGGTATAGCACAGATACGCAGTATTTT. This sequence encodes CASTPGGYSTDTQYF.

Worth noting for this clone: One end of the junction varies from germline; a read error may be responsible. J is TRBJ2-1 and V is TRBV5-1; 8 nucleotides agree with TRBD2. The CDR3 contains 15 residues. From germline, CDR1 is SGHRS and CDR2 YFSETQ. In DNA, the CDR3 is TGCGCCAGCAGCTTGGGGGACACTAGCGGCAATGGGCAGTTCTTC. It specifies CASSLGDTSGNGQFF.

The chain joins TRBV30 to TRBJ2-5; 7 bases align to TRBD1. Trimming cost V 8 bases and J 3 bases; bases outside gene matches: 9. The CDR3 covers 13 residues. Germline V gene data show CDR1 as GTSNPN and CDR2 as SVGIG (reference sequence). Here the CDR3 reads CARARDSKETQYF. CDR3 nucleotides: TGTGCCAGAGCCCGGGACAGCAAAGAGACCCAGTACTTC.

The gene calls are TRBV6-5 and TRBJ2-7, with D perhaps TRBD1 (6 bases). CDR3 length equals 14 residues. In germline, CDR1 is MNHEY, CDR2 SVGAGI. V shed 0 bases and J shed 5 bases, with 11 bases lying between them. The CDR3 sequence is CASSYSGAGNEQYF. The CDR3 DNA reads TGTGCCAGCAGTTACTCGGGGGCCGGAAACGAGCAGTACTTC.

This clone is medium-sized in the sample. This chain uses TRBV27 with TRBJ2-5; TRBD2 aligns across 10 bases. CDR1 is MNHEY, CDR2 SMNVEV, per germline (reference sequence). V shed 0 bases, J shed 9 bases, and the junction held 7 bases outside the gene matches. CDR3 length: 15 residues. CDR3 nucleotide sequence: TGTGCCAGCAGTTTATCAACTAGCGGGGCCTCGGCCCAGTACTTC. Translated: CASSLSTSGASAQYF.

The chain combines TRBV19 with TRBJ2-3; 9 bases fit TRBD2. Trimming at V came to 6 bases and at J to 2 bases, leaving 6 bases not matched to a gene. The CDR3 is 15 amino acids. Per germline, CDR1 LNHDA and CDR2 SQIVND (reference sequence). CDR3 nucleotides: TGTGCCAGTAGGCTAGCGGGGATCCCCACAGATACGCAGTATTTT. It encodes CASRLAGIPTDTQYF.

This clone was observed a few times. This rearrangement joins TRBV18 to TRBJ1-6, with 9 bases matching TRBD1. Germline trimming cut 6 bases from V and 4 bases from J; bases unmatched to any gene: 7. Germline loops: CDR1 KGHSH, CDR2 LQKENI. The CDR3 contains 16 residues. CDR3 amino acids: CASSLQGAGYNSPLHF. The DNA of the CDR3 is TGTGCCAGCTCCCTACAGGGGGCAGGGTATAATTCACCCCTCCACTTT.

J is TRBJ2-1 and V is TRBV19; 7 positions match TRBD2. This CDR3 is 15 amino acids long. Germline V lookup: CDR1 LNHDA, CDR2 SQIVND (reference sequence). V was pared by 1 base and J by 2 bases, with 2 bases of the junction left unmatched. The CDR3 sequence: CASSIGGGPYNEQFF. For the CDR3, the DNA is TGTGCCAGTAGTATAGGGGGGGGACCCTACAATGAGCAGTTCTTC. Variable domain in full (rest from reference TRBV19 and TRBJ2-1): DGGITQSPKYLFRKEGQNVTLSCEQNLNHDAMYWYRQDPGQGLRLIYYSQIVNDFQKGDIAEGYSVSREKKESFPLTVTSAQKNPTAFYLCASSIGGGPYNEQFFGPGTRLTVL.

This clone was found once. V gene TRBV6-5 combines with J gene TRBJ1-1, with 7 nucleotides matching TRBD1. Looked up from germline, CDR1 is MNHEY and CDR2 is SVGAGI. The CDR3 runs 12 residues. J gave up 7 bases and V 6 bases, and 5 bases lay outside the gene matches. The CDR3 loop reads CASRRNRGEAFF. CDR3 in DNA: TGTGCCAGCAGGCGCAACAGGGGTGAAGCTTTCTTT.

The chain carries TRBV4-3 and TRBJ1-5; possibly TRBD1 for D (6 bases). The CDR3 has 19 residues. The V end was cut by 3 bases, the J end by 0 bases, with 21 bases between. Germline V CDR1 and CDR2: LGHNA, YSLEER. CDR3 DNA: TGCGCCAGCAGCCAGCCTCTCGGGCAGGGGAATTATAGCAATCAGCCCCAGCATTTT. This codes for CASSQPLGQGNYSNQPQHF.

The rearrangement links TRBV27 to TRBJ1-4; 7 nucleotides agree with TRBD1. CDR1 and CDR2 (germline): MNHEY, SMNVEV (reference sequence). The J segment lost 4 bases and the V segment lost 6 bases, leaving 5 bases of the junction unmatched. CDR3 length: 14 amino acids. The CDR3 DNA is TGTGCCAGCAGCATACAGGGGTTTAATGAAAAACTGTTTTTT. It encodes CASSIQGFNEKLFF.

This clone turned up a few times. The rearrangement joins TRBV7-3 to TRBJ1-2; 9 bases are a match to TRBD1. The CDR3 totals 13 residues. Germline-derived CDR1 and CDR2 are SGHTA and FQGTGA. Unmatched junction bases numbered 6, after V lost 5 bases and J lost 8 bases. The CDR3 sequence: CASSRDRASGYTF. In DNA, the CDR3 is TGTGCCAGCAGCCGGGACAGGGCATCAGGCTACACCTTC.